Below, 31 T cell receptor beta chains from the same sample are listed, as sequenced in a study of PD-L1 blockade in urothelial cancer (dated by TCRdb to the late 2010s). Reading the label with the study, this specimen's time point is: peripheral blood 6 weeks after treatment start. Receptor amplification or capture employed the immunoSEQ multiplex PCR assay. TCRdb stores this immuneACCESS table with in-frame sequences only. Part of the clones is absent; in the studies checked, under half of the shortfall reflects unresolved V genes, and no reason is known for the rest. This sample has about 50,000 clones in its table, and approximately 80% of those were observed once. The ten largest clones capture approximately 8.2% of the sample. The sequencing used PBMCs, collected around atezolizumab (anti-PD-L1) treatment. These receptors all stem from a man in his 70s with urothelial cancer.

V gene TRBV2 combines with J gene TRBJ1-5, with 8 bases lining up with TRBD1. The CDR3 runs 13 residues. CDR1 SNHLY and CDR2 FYNNEI come from the germline V gene. Trimming at V came to 7 bases and at J to 8 bases, leaving 7 bases not matched to a gene. CDR3 in amino acids: CASNDRGREPQHF. Here the CDR3 DNA reads TGTGCCAGCAATGACAGGGGTAGAGAGCCCCAGCATTTT.

The chain joins TRBV7-9 to TRBJ1-1; 7 bases are shared with TRBD1. Germline CDR1 is SEHNR and CDR2 is FQNEAQ (reference sequence). The V gene end was trimmed by 7 bases and the J gene end by 0 bases; junction bases not matched to a gene: 5. This CDR3 region has 14 residues. This CDR3 is CASTLTGLNTEAFF. Written as DNA, the CDR3 is TGTGCCAGCACCCTGACAGGGTTGAACACTGAAGCTTTCTTT. Using reference TRBV7-9 and TRBJ1-1 for the parts outside the CDR3, the full variable domain is DTGVSQNPRHKITKRGQNVTFRCDPISEHNRLYWYRQTLGQGPEFLTYFQNEAQLEKSRLLSDRFSAERPKGSFSTLEIQRTEQGDSAMYLCASTLTGLNTEAFFGQGTRLTVV.

The V call is TRBV25-1, the J call TRBJ1-4, with TRBD1 identical over 10 bases. The CDR3 is made up of 13 amino acids. Trimming took 8 bases from V and 8 from J; bases not matched to a gene: 5. In germline, CDR1 is MGHDK, CDR2 SYGVNS. CDR3 sequence (DNA): TGTGCCAGCCGTGGACAGGGGGGGGAAAAACTGTTTTTT. This sequence encodes CASRGQGGEKLFF.

The genes are TRBV5-1 and TRBJ2-7; 10 nucleotides line up with TRBD2. The V and J ends lost 4 bases and 2 bases, in that order; junction bases with no gene match: 6. Germline loops: CDR1 SGHRS, CDR2 YFSETQ. The CDR3 consists of 15 residues. This chain's CDR3 is CASSPRTSGAYEQYF. The DNA of the CDR3 is TGCGCCAGCAGCCCCCGGACTAGCGGTGCCTACGAGCAGTACTTC.

This rearrangement joins TRBV30 to TRBJ2-7, with 7 bases identical to TRBD1. V lost 1 base, J lost 9 bases, and 6 bases stayed unmatched. Per germline, CDR1 GTSNPN and CDR2 SVGIG (reference sequence). This CDR3 region has 12 residues. The CDR3 reads CAWSGGRGLQYF. For the CDR3, the DNA is TGTGCCTGGAGTGGCGGTAGGGGGCTGCAGTACTTC.

Only one count was recorded for this clone. The chain combines TRBV30 with TRBJ1-1; TRBD1 agrees at 7 bases. The CDR3 consists of 15 residues. CDR1 and CDR2 (germline): GTSNPN, SVGIG (reference sequence). V lost 1 base to trimming and J lost 1 base; unmatched junction nucleotides: 6. The CDR3 here is CAWSAADRTNTEAFF. CDR3 coding DNA: TGTGCCTGGAGTGCAGCGGACAGGACGAACACTGAAGCTTTCTTT.

This clone was seen once. The chain has TRBV19 and TRBJ2-3; 11 positions agree with TRBD2. This CDR3 has 16 residues. The ends lost 6 bases at V and 4 bases at J; junction bases unmatched: 9. Germline assignment: CDR1 LNHDA and CDR2 SQIVND (reference sequence). The CDR3 region is CASSTGGLAGPDTQYF. The CDR3 DNA is TGTGCCAGTAGCACCGGCGGACTAGCGGGTCCAGATACGCAGTATTTT.

The chain is built from TRBV5-4 and TRBJ2-1, with 14 bases fitting TRBD2. The V gene's germline CDR1 is SGHNT and CDR2 YYREEE (reference sequence). V gave up 7 bases and J gave up 7 bases; unmatched junction bases: 13. CDR3 length: 17 amino acids. The CDR3 nucleotides are TGTGCCAGCGCAGCCACTGGGACTAGCGGGAGACCTAATGAGCAGTTCTTC. It codes for CASAATGTSGRPNEQFF.

This chain joins TRBV19 and TRBJ1-5, with D uncertain. CDR3 length equals 15 residues. Trimming took 3 bases from V and 5 from J, leaving 14 bases between them. The germline CDR1 and CDR2 sequences are LNHDA and SQIVND (reference sequence). Here the CDR3 DNA reads TGTGCCAGTAGTATGTCCCGGGAGCCGGATCAGCCCCAGCATTTT. Translated: CASSMSREPDQPQHF.

The CDR3 sequence is CASSNRDTQYF. CDR3 in DNA: TGTGCCAGCAGTAATAGAGATACGCAGTATTTT. The chain couples TRBV6-6 to TRBJ2-3; D gene ambiguous. The CDR3 loop spans 11 amino acids. Germline V gene lookup returns CDR1 MNHNY and CDR2 SVGAGI (reference sequence). V was shortened by 5 bases and J by 5 bases, with 5 bases between the two germline ends.

This clone came up once. J is TRBJ1-1 and V is TRBV15; possible D gene TRBD1, 5 bases. Per the germline V gene, CDR1 is LNHNV and CDR2 is YYDKDF (reference sequence). V was shortened by 1 base and J by 10 bases, with 13 bases between the two germline ends. The length of the CDR3 is 13 residues. The CDR3 coding sequence is TGTGCCACCAGCAGAGGGCAGCCGGGGGGAGCTTTCTTT. It translates to CATSRGQPGGAFF.

The chain couples TRBV5-1 to TRBJ1-5, with D unresolved. This CDR3 region has 16 residues. V was cut by 1 base and J by 0 bases, with 11 bases left in between. Germline CDR1 is SGHRS and CDR2 is YFSETQ. The CDR3: CASSLTGEYSNQPQHF. CDR3 nucleotide sequence: TGCGCCAGCAGCTTGACCGGGGAATATAGCAATCAGCCCCAGCATTTT. The variable domain in full, with the rest retrieved from reference TRBV5-1 and TRBJ1-5, is KAGVTQTPRYLIKTRGQQVTLSCSPISGHRSVSWYQQTPGQGLQFLFEYFSETQRNKGNFPGRFSGRQFSNSRSEMNVSTLELGDSALYLCASSLTGEYSNQPQHFGDGTRLSIL.

The chain employs TRBV5-1 and TRBJ1-2, with no clear D. The V and J ends lost 0 bases and 3 bases respectively, with 9 bases between them. The V gene's germline CDR1 is SGHRS and CDR2 YFSETQ. The CDR3 runs 14 residues. In nucleotides, the CDR3 is TGCGCCAGCAGCTTGGAGGCGGTAGACTATGGCTACACCTTC. This gives the protein CASSLEAVDYGYTF.

The chain has TRBV27 and TRBJ1-1; the match to TRBD1 covers 8 bases. With V trimmed by 5 bases and J by 3 bases, 5 bases remained unmatched. CDR3 length: 14 residues. Germline CDR1 and CDR2: MNHEY and SMNVEV (reference sequence). The CDR3 DNA is TGTGCCAGCAGTGCAGGGGGCCCTTACACTGAAGCTTTCTTT. Protein: CASSAGGPYTEAFF.

This chain connects TRBV6-6 to TRBJ2-7, with 10 bases identical to TRBD2. This CDR3 has 14 residues. Trimming took 6 bases from V and 4 from J; bases not matched to a gene: 6. Germline V gene lookup returns CDR1 MNHNY and CDR2 SVGAGI (reference sequence). The CDR3 nucleotides are TGTGCCAGCAGACCCGAGACTAGCGGGTACGAGCAGTACTTC. It yields the protein CASRPETSGYEQYF.

V is TRBV27 and J is TRBJ2-6, with 7 bases matching TRBD1. Germline lookup yields CDR1 MNHEY and CDR2 SMNVEV (reference sequence). The trim removed 7 bases at V and 2 bases at J, leaving 5 bases unmatched. This CDR3 is 15 amino acids long. CDR3: CASKTDRAGANVLTF. CDR3 sequence (DNA): TGTGCCAGCAAGACAGACAGGGCTGGGGCCAACGTCCTGACTTTC.

This chain joins TRBV4-1 and TRBJ1-4, with D possibly TRBD1 on 6 matching bases. Trimming removed 4 bases at V and 8 bases at J, with 20 bases between. The CDR3 sequence is 16 residues long. Germline CDR1 reads MGHRA; CDR2 reads YSYEKL. CDR3 in DNA: TGCGCCAGCAGCCTCCGTCCAGGGGAAGGAGTCGAAAAACTGTTTTTT. This translates into CASSLRPGEGVEKLFF.

The V call is TRBV5-1, the J call TRBJ2-4; 7 bases fit TRBD1. This CDR3 has 16 amino acids. The trim removed 4 bases at V and 5 bases at J, leaving 12 bases unmatched. Looked up from germline, CDR1 is SGHRS and CDR2 is YFSETQ. The CDR3 DNA follows: TGCGCCAGCAGCCCATTACAGGGGACCATAGAAAACATTCAGTACTTC. This gives the protein CASSPLQGTIENIQYF.

DNA of the CDR3: TGTGCCTGGAGTGTGGGACTCGTCAATCAGCCCCAGCATTTT. Translating it yields CAWSVGLVNQPQHF. This chain links TRBV30 with TRBJ1-5; TRBD1 might be the D (5 bases). Between the trimmed V and J ends, which lost 0 bases and 3 bases, there was a span of 9 bases. CDR3 length equals 14 residues. Germline V gene lookup returns CDR1 GTSNPN and CDR2 SVGIG (reference sequence).

J is TRBJ1-4 and V is TRBV5-6; 10 bases are shared with TRBD1. Trimming removed 4 bases from V and 3 bases from J; junction bases left unmatched: 9. Germline CDR1 SGHDT, CDR2 YYEEEE. The CDR3 length is 17 residues. DNA for the CDR3: TGTGCCAGCAGCCGAAGACAGGGGGCGGAGGCTAATGAAAAACTGTTTTTT. This translates into CASSRRQGAEANEKLFF.

The rearrangement uses TRBV11-3 and TRBJ2-2; a possible D gene is TRBD1 (7 bases). In germline, CDR1 is SGHNT, CDR2 YENEEA. V lost 1 base to trimming and J lost 0 bases, with 12 bases between them. The CDR3 is made up of 17 amino acids. CDR3 sequence reads: CASSLGGGGANTGELFF. The CDR3 region has the DNA TGTGCCAGCAGCTTAGGTGGAGGGGGCGCGAACACCGGGGAGCTGTTTTTT.

This chain uses TRBV6-6 with TRBJ1-1; TRBD1 matches at 7 bases. This CDR3 region has 12 residues. The J segment lost 8 bases and the V segment lost 6 bases, leaving 6 bases of the junction unmatched. Germline V gene sequence: CDR1 MNHNY, CDR2 SVGAGI (reference sequence). The CDR3 DNA sequence: TGTGCCAGCAGGACGACAGGGAGAGAAGCTTTCTTT. This encodes CASRTTGREAFF.

This clone was counted a few times. The V call is TRBV10-3, the J call TRBJ2-2, with D perhaps matching TRBD2 (5 bases). CDR1 and CDR2 from the germline V gene are ENHRY and SYGVKD. The CDR3 is 11 amino acids. Trimming removed 9 bases from V and 7 bases from J, with 9 bases in between. CDR3 region: CAIGAGGELFF. CDR3 nucleotide sequence: TGTGCCATAGGCGCGGGCGGGGAGCTGTTTTTT.

The rearrangement links TRBV2 to TRBJ2-7, with 9 bases matching TRBD2. V lost 6 bases and J lost 5; bases outside the gene matches: 8. This CDR3 has 14 amino acids. CDR1 and CDR2 (germline): SNHLY, FYNNEI. The CDR3 sequence: CASRGREGSHEQYF. The CDR3 DNA sequence: TGTGCCAGCAGGGGGCGGGAGGGCTCTCACGAGCAGTACTTC.

J is TRBJ2-7 and V is TRBV28; 8 bases are a match to TRBD1. Germline V CDR1 and CDR2: MDHEN, SYDVKM. This CDR3 is built from 12 residues. Trimming at V came to 7 bases and at J to 5 bases, leaving 4 bases not matched to a gene. The CDR3: CASTLDRDEQYF. The CDR3, as DNA: TGTGCCAGCACCCTGGACAGGGACGAGCAGTACTTC.

The chain has TRBV4-1 and TRBJ2-7, with 15 bases lining up with TRBD2. The V gene's germline CDR1 is MGHRA and CDR2 YSYEKL. Germline trimming cut 0 bases from V and 6 bases from J; bases unmatched to any gene: 3. The CDR3 has 16 residues. This chain's CDR3 is CASSQEPGLAGGEQYF. CDR3 sequence (DNA): TGCGCCAGCAGCCAAGAACCGGGACTAGCGGGAGGCGAGCAGTACTTC.

This clone was observed once. The rearrangement joins TRBV11-3 to TRBJ2-7; D remains ambiguous. This CDR3 is 13 amino acids long. From germline, CDR1 is SGHNT and CDR2 YENEEA. Trimming took 1 base from V and 1 from J, leaving 5 bases between them. The CDR3 DNA is TGTGCCAGCAGCTTAGGCGGATCCTACGAGCAGTACTTC. Encoded protein: CASSLGGSYEQYF.

V and J are TRBV21-1 and TRBJ2-1; TRBD2, the table's D call, lacks a check against the DNA. TRBV21-1 is assigned pseudogene status. This CDR3 has 17 amino acids. CDR3 protein: CASSRQLWREDLPRWFF. The DNA for the CDR3 is TGTGCCAGCAGCCGACAACTGTGGCGGGAGGACCTCCCTAGATGGTTCTTC.

For this clone: This sample includes further DNA sequences coding for the same CDR3. The chain couples TRBV28 to TRBJ2-1; 13 bases are a match to TRBD2. V lost 11 bases and J lost 6; bases outside the gene matches: 4. Germline CDR1 and CDR2: MDHEN and SYDVKM. CDR3 size: 13 residues. CDR3 coding DNA: TGTGCCTCCCGGACTAGCGGGAGCAATGAGCAGTTCTTC. Encoded protein: CASRTSGSNEQFF.

The CDR3 loop reads CASSQDPPGSSYNEQFF. The CDR3, as DNA: TGCGCCAGCAGCCAAGACCCTCCCGGGAGCTCCTACAATGAGCAGTTCTTC. The V gene is TRBV4-1, the J gene TRBJ2-1; perhaps TRBD2 as D (6 bases). The germline V and J ends were trimmed by 0 bases and 0 bases, with 12 bases remaining between them. The CDR3 sequence is 17 residues long. CDR1 is MGHRA and CDR2 is YSYEKL in the germline V gene.

This clone came up once. The genes are TRBV7-9 and TRBJ2-7, with 9 bases lining up with TRBD1. The germline V gene has CDR1 SEHNR and CDR2 FQNEAQ (reference sequence). CDR3 length equals 14 residues. Losses at the gene ends were 6 bases for V and 2 bases for J; bases not matched to a gene: 5. CDR3 nucleotides: TGTGCCAGCAGAGCGGGACAGGGTGCCTACGAGCAGTACTTC. It codes for CASRAGQGAYEQYF.